The 18 T cell receptor beta chains below all came from one sample that was sequenced in a study of blood T cell repertoires in COVID-19. Generated by immunoSEQ multiplex PCR, the TCRdb table keeps only in-frame clones and is missing some. The table includes around 170,000 clones, roughly 80% detected once. The sample taken for sequencing was PBMCs or T cells enriched from blood (not recorded which). The receptors come from a woman between 50 and 59 years old who had recovered from COVID-19.

The chain combines TRBV4-3 with TRBJ1-5; D call uncertain. V was pared by 0 bases and J by 2 bases, with 11 bases between. The CDR3 contains 16 residues. CDR1 is LGHNA and CDR2 is YSLEER in the germline V gene. The CDR3 is CASSQDRRGGNQPQHF. In DNA, the CDR3 is TGCGCCAGCAGCCAAGACCGACGGGGAGGCAATCAGCCCCAGCATTTT.

This clone was counted ten times or more. This chain connects TRBV5-1 to TRBJ1-1; TRBD1 matches at 7 bases. Germline CDR1 is SGHRS and CDR2 is YFSETQ. The CDR3 consists of 16 residues. V shed 3 bases and J 7 bases; nucleotides not matched to a gene: 15. CDR3 nucleotides: TGCGCCAGCAGCTCCAACTTCCCGACAGGGCGGGATGAAGCTTTCTTT. Protein: CASSSNFPTGRDEAFF.

The V call is TRBV23-1, the J call TRBJ1-4; no definite D call. TRBV23-1 is annotated as an ORF whose role is uncertain. The CDR3 spans 15 residues. V was shortened by 6 bases and J by 5 bases, with 16 bases between the two germline ends. CDR3 sequence (DNA): TGCGCCAGCAGGCTACCGGGAGCGAGAAATGAAAAACTGTTTTTT. Translating gives CASRLPGARNEKLFF.

The V gene is TRBV5-1, the J gene TRBJ1-2; 8 bases are shared with TRBD1. V was pared by 5 bases and J by 7 bases, with 10 bases of the junction left unmatched. Per germline, CDR1 SGHRS and CDR2 YFSETQ. The length of the CDR3 is 14 residues. Written as DNA, the CDR3 is TGCGCCAGCAGACCCCTAGACAGGGGATTTGGCTACACCTTC. This codes for CASRPLDRGFGYTF.

The chain couples TRBV12-3 or TRBV12-4 to TRBJ2-7; 7 nucleotides align to TRBD1. CDR3 length: 13 amino acids. The V and J ends lost 6 bases and 6 bases, in that order; junction bases with no gene match: 8. This chain's CDR3 is CASSRPTGPEQYF. CDR3 nucleotides: TGTGCCAGCAGCCGCCCGACAGGGCCCGAGCAGTACTTC.

The chain has TRBV19 and TRBJ1-6; the D is unclear. Germline V gene lookup returns CDR1 LNHDA and CDR2 SQIVND (reference sequence). CDR3 length: 15 amino acids. Between the trimmed V and J ends, which lost 6 bases and 6 bases, there was a span of 15 bases. CDR3 in amino acids: CASRAREISNSPLHF. The CDR3 DNA follows: TGTGCCAGTAGAGCCCGGGAGATTTCTAATTCACCCCTCCACTTT.

The chain links TRBV7-2 to TRBJ2-7; possible D gene TRBD2, 6 bases. Trimming shortened V by 5 bases and J by 3 bases, and 17 bases separated the two germline ends. The CDR3 is made up of 15 amino acids. Germline V gene data show CDR1 as SGHTA and CDR2 as FQGNSA. The DNA for the CDR3 is TGTGCCAGCAGCCCTGACTTGGGGGGATTCTACGAGCAGTACTTC. Translation: CASSPDLGGFYEQYF. The variable domain in full, with the rest retrieved from reference TRBV7-2 and TRBJ2-7, is GAGVSQSPSNKVTEKGKDVELRCDPISGHTALYWYRQSLGQGLEFLIYFQGNSAPDKSGLPSDRFSAERTGGSVSTLTIQRTQQEDSAVYLCASSPDLGGFYEQYFGPGTRLTVT.

The V and J genes are TRBV27 and TRBJ2-2; 11 bases are shared with TRBD2. The CDR3 is 15 residues long. Germline V CDR1 and CDR2: MNHEY, SMNVEV (reference sequence). The V and J ends lost 9 bases and 4 bases, in that order; junction bases with no gene match: 7. The CDR3 region is CASRSLAGGTGELFF. DNA for the CDR3: TGTGCCAGTCGATCCCTAGCGGGGGGCACCGGGGAGCTGTTTTTT.

This chain links TRBV28 with TRBJ1-5; D gene uncertain. Trimming pared 7 bases from V and 1 base from J, leaving 11 bases between. This CDR3 has 14 residues. Germline loops: CDR1 MDHEN, CDR2 SYDVKM. The CDR3 bases are TGTGCCAGCAATTCGGGTGGGAGCAATCAGCCCCAGCATTTT. Protein sequence: CASNSGGSNQPQHF.

The chain combines TRBV5-4 with TRBJ1-2; D is perhaps TRBD1 (5 bases). V was trimmed by 1 base and J by 2 bases, leaving 9 bases between them. This CDR3 spans 14 amino acids. Germline CDR1 reads SGHNT; CDR2 reads YYREEE (reference sequence). In DNA, the CDR3 is TGTGCCAGCAGCTTGCCGTCAGGGAACTATGGCTACACCTTC. It codes for CASSLPSGNYGYTF.

This rearrangement joins TRBV19 to TRBJ1-2; 8 bases match TRBD1. The CDR3 runs 14 residues. Unmatched junction bases numbered 7, after V lost 6 bases and J lost 4 bases. Germline V gene lookup returns CDR1 LNHDA and CDR2 SQIVND (reference sequence). The CDR3 DNA is TGTGCCAGTAGGAAGACAGGGGCAATCTATGGCTACACCTTC. Protein sequence: CASRKTGAIYGYTF.

V gene TRBV4-1 combines with J gene TRBJ2-7, with TRBD2 matching over 8 bases. The CDR3 covers 16 residues. Germline V lookup: CDR1 MGHRA, CDR2 YSYEKL. After removal of 4 bases from V and 2 bases from J, the junction contained 10 bases not matched to a gene. CDR3 in amino acids: CASSPRSQAGAYEQYF. In nucleotides, the CDR3 is TGCGCCAGCAGCCCGAGGTCTCAAGCGGGGGCCTACGAGCAGTACTTC.

This clone was observed a single time. The rearrangement joins TRBV6-5 to TRBJ1-2; D possibly corresponds to TRBD1 (6 bases). V lost 6 bases and J lost 4, with 15 bases in between. CDR3 length: 14 residues. The germline V gene encodes CDR1 MNHEY and CDR2 SVGAGI. CDR3 sequence: CASSRQSGVYGYTF. The CDR3 DNA is TGTGCCAGCAGCCGTCAATCAGGGGTCTATGGCTACACCTTC.

The chain couples TRBV6-1 to TRBJ2-7; 8 bases are a match to TRBD2. Looked up from germline, CDR1 is MNHNS and CDR2 is SASEGT. The length of the CDR3 is 16 residues. The J segment lost 4 bases and the V segment lost 0 bases, leaving 8 bases of the junction unmatched. CDR3 loop: CASSEAGGGSGYEQYF. The CDR3 DNA sequence: TGTGCCAGCAGTGAAGCTGGCGGGGGGTCGGGGTACGAGCAGTACTTC.

The CDR3 sequence is CASSLFRTMYQETQYF. As DNA, the CDR3 is TGTGCCAGCAGCTTATTCAGGACTATGTACCAAGAGACCCAGTACTTC. The gene calls are TRBV7-2 and TRBJ2-5; tentative D call: TRBD2 (6 bases). The germline gives CDR1 SGHTA, CDR2 FQGNSA. The V end lost 2 bases, the J end lost 0 bases, and 13 bases lay between the germline ends. The CDR3 has 16 residues.

The chain has TRBV6-5 and TRBJ1-2, with TRBD1 identical over 9 bases. CDR1 is MNHEY, CDR2 SVGAGI, per germline. The CDR3 contains 15 residues. The V gene end was trimmed by 6 bases and the J gene end by 3 bases; junction bases not matched to a gene: 8. In DNA form, the CDR3 reads TGTGCCAGCAGACCCGGACAGGGGAGGTACTATGGCTACACCTTC. Its translation: CASRPGQGRYYGYTF.

The V call is TRBV10-2, the J call TRBJ2-1, with 9 positions matching TRBD2. The CDR3 is 17 residues long. Germline CDR1 is WSHSY and CDR2 is SAAADI. Trimming cost V 6 bases and J 4 bases; bases outside gene matches: 13. In DNA form, the CDR3 reads TGCGCCAGCAGGGGACTACGGAGCGGGGGGTCGTACAATGAGCAGTTCTTC. The encoded protein is CASRGLRSGGSYNEQFF.

A note on this clone: This specimen includes other DNA sequences encoding the same CDR3. The rearrangement joins TRBV7-9 to TRBJ1-4, with a tentative D call TRBD1 (5 bases). The CDR3 sequence is 12 residues long. The ends were cut back, 2 bases at V and 8 bases at J, with 6 bases in the middle. Germline V lookup: CDR1 SEHNR, CDR2 FQNEAQ (reference sequence). CDR3 amino acids: CASSLRGEKLFF. The CDR3 DNA is TGTGCCAGCAGCTTACGGGGGGAAAAACTGTTTTTT.